Below are 25 T cell receptor beta chains sequenced from a single sample in a study of OX40 agonist ivuxolimab in advanced cancers. The table came from immunoSEQ multiplex PCR; TCRdb's copy has only in-frame clones and leaves some out. Seen here are some 60,000 clones, 87% observed once, and the top ten hold 16%. The source was CD4+ or CD8+ T cells sorted from blood, collected in a trial of the OX40 agonist ivuxolimab. All receptors derive from an adult with an advanced solid tumor such as melanoma, head and neck, liver or kidney cancer.

This clone was seen once. The chain uses TRBV28 and TRBJ2-3, with TRBD2 matching over 11 bases. Germline CDR1 reads MDHEN; CDR2 reads SYDVKM. V was pared by 5 bases and J by 2 bases, with 6 bases of the junction left unmatched. The CDR3 consists of 16 residues. This CDR3 is CASSEPGLAVTDTQYF. Written as DNA, the CDR3 is TGTGCCAGCAGTGAACCGGGACTAGCGGTCACAGATACGCAGTATTTT.

CDR3 sequence: CASSVSGGPLHF. As DNA, the CDR3 is TGTGCCAGCAGCGTCTCCGGGGGGCCTCTCCACTTT. The rearrangement links TRBV9 to TRBJ1-6; a weak D match, TRBD1 (6 bases). Germline V lookup: CDR1 SGDLS, CDR2 YYNGEE. V shed 2 bases and J shed 16 bases, with 13 bases lying between them. CDR3 size: 12 residues.

V is TRBV30 and J is TRBJ1-2; D perhaps matches TRBD1 (5 bases). V was clipped by 0 bases and J by 2 bases, with 16 bases between them. This CDR3 has 16 residues. Germline V gives CDR1 GTSNPN, CDR2 SVGIG (reference sequence). The CDR3 loop is CAWSVGYWGRNYGYTF. The DNA of the CDR3 is TGTGCCTGGAGTGTAGGATACTGGGGGAGAAACTATGGCTACACCTTC.

V and J are TRBV5-1 and TRBJ1-4; 10 bases line up with TRBD1. V was pared by 0 bases and J by 1 base, with 0 bases of the junction left unmatched. Germline CDR1 SGHRS, CDR2 YFSETQ. The CDR3 is made up of 16 amino acids. The CDR3 here is CASSLGDRGTNEKLFF. CDR3 bases: TGCGCCAGCAGCTTGGGGGACAGGGGAACTAATGAAAAACTGTTTTTT.

In its sample, this clone was seen a few times. The rearrangement joins TRBV7-9 to TRBJ2-6; D tentatively fits TRBD1 or TRBD2 (6 bases each). CDR1 SEHNR and CDR2 FQNEAQ come from the germline V gene (reference sequence). CDR3 length: 16 amino acids. V was shortened by 6 bases and J by 2 bases, with 14 bases between the two germline ends. In nucleotides, the CDR3 is TGTGCCAGCAGTACCACAGGGACTGCTGGGGCCAACGTCCTGACTTTC. Translated, it gives CASSTTGTAGANVLTF.

The chain employs TRBV19 and TRBJ2-7; the D gene is possibly TRBD2 (6 bases). The CDR3 is 15 residues long. CDR1 and CDR2 from the germline V gene are LNHDA and SQIVND (reference sequence). V was pared by 7 bases and J by 0 bases, with 16 bases between. CDR3 nucleotides: TGTGCCAGTACCCCTGGGACCGGGAGCTCCTACGAGCAGTACTTC. Protein product: CASTPGTGSSYEQYF. Based on the CDR3 plus reference TRBV19 and TRBJ2-7, the full variable domain is DGGITQSPKYLFRKEGQNVTLSCEQNLNHDAMYWYRQDPGQGLRLIYYSQIVNDFQKGDIAEGYSVSREKKESFPLTVTSAQKNPTAFYLCASTPGTGSSYEQYFGPGTRLTVT.

The J gene is TRBJ2-5, the V gene TRBV27; 9 positions match TRBD2. The DNA end is more similar to TRBJ2-7, so the J call may be wrong. The CDR3 covers 15 residues. Germline lookup yields CDR1 MNHEY and CDR2 SMNVEV (reference sequence). The CDR3 coding sequence is TGTGCCAGCAGTATGCTTAGCGGGGGAGCCTACGAGCAGTACTTC. Its translation is CASSMLSGGAYEQYF.

The J gene is TRBJ2-7, the V gene TRBV10-1; 8 bases line up with TRBD2. The V and J ends lost 3 bases and 1 base, in that order; junction bases with no gene match: 5. CDR3 length: 15 amino acids. CDR1 is WNHNN, CDR2 SYGVQD, per germline (reference sequence). CDR3: CASSDRSGKSYEQYF. The CDR3 DNA reads as TGCGCCAGCAGTGACCGTAGCGGGAAATCCTACGAGCAGTACTTC.

This rearrangement joins TRBV7-8 to TRBJ2-1; D unresolved. The ends were cut back, 5 bases at V and 8 bases at J, with 10 bases in the middle. The germline CDR1 and CDR2 sequences are SGHVS and FQNEAQ. The CDR3 loop spans 12 amino acids. In DNA, the CDR3 is TGTGCCAGCAGCCGACCCTCGGATGAGCAGTTCTTC. Translated, it gives CASSRPSDEQFF.

This clone has a single count. This chain links TRBV5-6 with TRBJ2-7; 12 positions match TRBD1. The CDR3 length is 17 residues. Unmatched junction bases numbered 10, after V lost 2 bases and J lost 4 bases. Germline V gene lookup returns CDR1 SGHDT and CDR2 YYEEEE. The CDR3: CASSLLGGTGGFYEQYF. CDR3 nucleotides: TGTGCCAGCAGCTTACTTGGCGGGACAGGGGGCTTTTACGAGCAGTACTTC.

V usage is TRBV6-5 and J usage is TRBJ1-1, with D hard to call. CDR1 and CDR2 (germline): MNHEY, SVGAGI. The CDR3 is 16 residues long. Trimming took off 0 bases at V and 6 bases at J, with 17 bases between the two ends. CDR3 sequence reads: CASSYSQAKGIAEAFF. The CDR3 region has the DNA TGTGCCAGCAGTTACTCGCAGGCCAAGGGTATTGCTGAAGCTTTCTTT.

The V gene is TRBV5-1, the J gene TRBJ2-5; D tentatively fits TRBD1 or TRBD2 (5 bases each). V was clipped by 5 bases and J by 5 bases, with 25 bases between them. In germline, CDR1 is SGHRS, CDR2 YFSETQ. CDR3 length: 17 amino acids. The DNA of the CDR3 is TGCGCCAGCAGTACAACTACCGGGACCCCACTAGGGGAGACCCAGTACTTC. Its translation is CASSTTTGTPLGETQYF.

The gene calls are TRBV7-6 and TRBJ2-1; D call uncertain. From germline, CDR1 is SGHVS and CDR2 FNYEAQ. This CDR3 spans 14 amino acids. V lost 4 bases to trimming and J lost 6 bases, with 13 bases between them. The CDR3 DNA reads as TGTGCCAGCAGCTCCGGACGTTCTGCCAATGAGCAGTTCTTC. Translated, it gives CASSSGRSANEQFF.

The chain has TRBV4-1 and TRBJ1-1, with D perhaps TRBD1 (6 bases). The V gene's germline CDR1 is MGHRA and CDR2 YSYEKL. This CDR3 contains 15 residues. V was shortened by 3 bases and J by 1 base, with 12 bases between the two germline ends. The CDR3 region has the DNA TGCGCCAGCAGCCAGTACAGGACAGAGAACACTGAAGCTTTCTTT. This gives the protein CASSQYRTENTEAFF.

The chain carries TRBV6-5 and TRBJ2-1; 13 nucleotides line up with TRBD2. The V gene's germline CDR1 is MNHEY and CDR2 SVGAGI. V lost 2 bases to trimming and J lost 14 bases; unmatched junction nucleotides: 3. The CDR3 totals 13 residues. The CDR3: CASSYVGTSGEFF. The CDR3, as DNA: TGTGCCAGCAGTTACGTGGGGACTAGCGGGGAGTTCTTC.

The CDR3 loop is CASSGTTGTYNEQFF. The CDR3, as DNA: TGTGCCAGCAGCGGGACGACAGGTACCTACAATGAGCAGTTCTTC. The J gene is TRBJ2-1, the V gene TRBV11-1, with D maybe TRBD1 (6 bases). Germline CDR1 SGHAT, CDR2 FQDESV (reference sequence). This CDR3 region has 15 residues. V shed 5 bases and J shed 2 bases, with 13 bases lying between them.

This rearrangement joins TRBV7-9 to TRBJ2-7; the D gene could be TRBD1 or TRBD2 (5 bases each). Germline V gene data show CDR1 as SEHNR and CDR2 as FQNEAQ (reference sequence). The length of the CDR3 is 14 residues. V was clipped by 5 bases and J by 1 base, with 12 bases between them. CDR3 residues: CASSHRDASYEQYF. The DNA of the CDR3 is TGTGCCAGCAGCCACCGGGACGCTTCCTACGAGCAGTACTTC. Variable domain in full (rest from reference TRBV7-9 and TRBJ2-7): DTGVSQNPRHKITKRGQNVTFRCDPISEHNRLYWYRQTLGQGPEFLTYFQNEAQLEKSRLLSDRFSAERPKGSFSTLEIQRTEQGDSAMYLCASSHRDASYEQYFGPGTRLTVT.

This clone turned up a few times. The rearrangement joins TRBV5-1 to TRBJ2-7; D is unresolved. This CDR3 spans 12 amino acids. The ends were cut back, 4 bases at V and 3 bases at J, with 8 bases in the middle. Looked up from germline, CDR1 is SGHRS and CDR2 is YFSETQ. The CDR3 here is CASSPDGYEQYF. CDR3 nucleotides: TGCGCCAGCAGCCCGGACGGCTACGAGCAGTACTTC.

A few counts support this clone. The gene calls are TRBV7-9 and TRBJ1-1, with 7 bases lining up with TRBD1. The V gene's germline CDR1 is SEHNR and CDR2 FQNEAQ (reference sequence). V was pared by 5 bases and J by 2 bases, with 8 bases of the junction left unmatched. The CDR3 covers 15 residues. The CDR3 here is CASSPRTGENTEAFF. CDR3 DNA sequence: TGTGCCAGCAGCCCTCGGACAGGAGAAAACACTGAAGCTTTCTTT. The full variable domain, completed using reference TRBV7-9 and TRBJ1-1, is DTGVSQNPRHKITKRGQNVTFRCDPISEHNRLYWYRQTLGQGPEFLTYFQNEAQLEKSRLLSDRFSAERPKGSFSTLEIQRTEQGDSAMYLCASSPRTGENTEAFFGQGTRLTVV.

The CDR3: CASSFQGSSSGANVLTF. DNA for the CDR3: TGTGCCAGCAGCTTTCAGGGGTCGAGCTCTGGGGCCAACGTCCTGACTTTC. This chain joins TRBV7-2 and TRBJ2-6; perhaps TRBD1 as D (6 bases). The germline gives CDR1 SGHTA, CDR2 FQGNSA. This CDR3 is built from 17 residues. Trimming pared 3 bases from V and 0 bases from J, leaving 12 bases between. The full variable domain, completed using reference TRBV7-2 and TRBJ2-6, is GAGVSQSPSNKVTEKGKDVELRCDPISGHTALYWYRQSLGQGLEFLIYFQGNSAPDKSGLPSDRFSAERTGGSVSTLTIQRTQQEDSAVYLCASSFQGSSSGANVLTFGAGSRLTVL.

For this clone: The sample holds other DNA sequences that translate to the same CDR3. The chain employs TRBV19 and TRBJ2-7, with TRBD2 identical over 8 bases. Germline CDR1 reads LNHDA; CDR2 reads SQIVND (reference sequence). This CDR3 contains 13 residues. The junction had 0 bases not matched to a gene; V was cut back by 2 bases and J by 3 bases. In nucleotides, the CDR3 is TGTGCCAGTAGTATAACTAGCGGCTACGAGCAGTACTTC. Translated: CASSITSGYEQYF.

The chain employs TRBV18 and TRBJ2-3; weak D call: TRBD2 (5 bases). Per germline, CDR1 KGHSH and CDR2 LQKENI. This CDR3 is 16 amino acids long. Deletions cut 3 bases from V and 2 bases from J, with 15 bases between. This chain's CDR3 is CASSPLEGTTTDTQYF. CDR3 DNA sequence: TGTGCCAGCTCACCCCTTGAGGGAACCACCACAGATACGCAGTATTTT.

The chain carries TRBV29-1 and TRBJ2-7; 11 nucleotides align to TRBD2. This CDR3 is 13 amino acids long. The trim removed 7 bases at V and 3 bases at J, leaving 5 bases unmatched. Germline values: CDR1 SQVTM, CDR2 ANQGSEA. The CDR3 bases are TGCAGCGCTCGGGGACTAGCGGTCTACGAGCAGTACTTC. This sequence encodes CSARGLAVYEQYF.

CDR3 in DNA: TGTGCCAGCAGAATCCCCTGGGGGCGCAATCAGCCCCAGCATTTT. Its translation: CASRIPWGRNQPQHF. This sequence joins TRBV28 and TRBJ1-5, with a possible D match to TRBD1 (6 bases). Deletions cut 6 bases from V and 2 bases from J, with 14 bases between. Germline CDR1 is MDHEN and CDR2 is SYDVKM. The CDR3 loop spans 15 amino acids. The variable domain in full, with the rest retrieved from reference TRBV28 and TRBJ1-5, is DVKVTQSSRYLVKRTGEKVFLECVQDMDHENMFWYRQDPGLGLRLIYFSYDVKMKEKGDIPEGYSVSREKKERFSLILESASTNQTSMYLCASRIPWGRNQPQHFGDGTRLSIL.

The CDR3 DNA reads as TGTGCCAGCTCCATAGCGGGAGGGCCCTCCTACGAGCAGTACTTC. It is translated as CASSIAGGPSYEQYF. This sequence joins TRBV18 and TRBJ2-5; TRBD2 matches 11 bases. The J call may not be correct, given that the DNA end is closer to TRBJ2-7. This CDR3 is built from 15 residues. Germline CDR1 reads KGHSH; CDR2 reads LQKENI.